This T cell receptor beta chain is from a study of CD8+CD57+ T cells in acquired aplastic anemia. As for the study in general: DNA per sorted CD4+ or CD8+ sample ranged about 0.2 to 30 ug, averaging around 3 ug. Among healthy donors, CD4+ cells averaged roughly 9.9 million reads. Study-level results: Some 30 shared CD8+ CDR3s appeared highly expressed within patients' immunodominant clones. CD8+ Simpson's diversity showed no significant patient-control difference.

The CDR3 contains 13 residues. V dropped 7 bases and J dropped 9; count of bases not matched to a gene: 8. The germline V gene has CDR1 LNHDA and CDR2 SQIVND (reference sequence). Both TCR beta VDJ combination and CDR3 sequence profiling were carried out. Genomic DNA was the template for this profiling. One entry per CDR3 protein, called by TCRdb with MiXCR from the reads. Of about 210,000 distinct CDR3 sequences listed, roughly 35% are singletons. At least ten counts were recorded for this clonotype. The antigen is unknown. V gene TRBV19 combines with J gene TRBJ1-2, with 10 bases lining up with TRBD1. This TCR derives from a human donor in good health, serving as a control. The source material was sorted CD4+, CD8+, or CD8+CD57+ T cells (not recorded which) from PBMCs. CDR3 sequence reads: CASTSTGGRSYTF. For the CDR3, the DNA is TGTGCCAGTACCTCGACAGGGGGCCGAAGCTACACCTTC.